This paragraph reports one T cell receptor beta chain. The sample originates from a study of blood T cell repertoires in COVID-19. This CDR3 comprises 21 residues. Germline CDR1 reads MNHEY; CDR2 reads SVGEGT. V was clipped by 3 bases and J by 6 bases; unmatched bases: 21. Clones were read by immunoSEQ multiplex PCR, and TCRdb kept only the in-frame ones, dropping some. Of about 360,000 clones in the sample, around 90% were seen once. Sequenced input: PBMCs or T cells enriched from blood (not recorded which). This TCR was recovered from a woman aged 35 to 49 with acute COVID-19. V usage is TRBV6-2 or TRBV6-3 and J usage is TRBJ2-7; 15 bases are shared with TRBD2. Here the CDR3 reads CASSYYPYAGTSGGNSLEQYF. Here the CDR3 DNA reads TGTGCCAGCAGTTATTACCCCTATGCCGGGACTAGCGGGGGGAACTCTCTCGAGCAGTACTTC.